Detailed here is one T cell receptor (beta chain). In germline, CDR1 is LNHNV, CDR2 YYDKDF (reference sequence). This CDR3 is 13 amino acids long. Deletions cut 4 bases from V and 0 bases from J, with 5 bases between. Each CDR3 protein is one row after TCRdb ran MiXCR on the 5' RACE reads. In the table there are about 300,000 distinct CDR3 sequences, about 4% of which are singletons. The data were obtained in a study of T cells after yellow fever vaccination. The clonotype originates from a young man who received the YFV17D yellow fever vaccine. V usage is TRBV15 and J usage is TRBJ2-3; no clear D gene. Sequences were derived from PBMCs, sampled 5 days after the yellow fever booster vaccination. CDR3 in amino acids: CATSTPSTDTQYF. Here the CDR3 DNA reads TGTGCCACCAGCACACCTAGCACAGATACGCAGTATTTT.